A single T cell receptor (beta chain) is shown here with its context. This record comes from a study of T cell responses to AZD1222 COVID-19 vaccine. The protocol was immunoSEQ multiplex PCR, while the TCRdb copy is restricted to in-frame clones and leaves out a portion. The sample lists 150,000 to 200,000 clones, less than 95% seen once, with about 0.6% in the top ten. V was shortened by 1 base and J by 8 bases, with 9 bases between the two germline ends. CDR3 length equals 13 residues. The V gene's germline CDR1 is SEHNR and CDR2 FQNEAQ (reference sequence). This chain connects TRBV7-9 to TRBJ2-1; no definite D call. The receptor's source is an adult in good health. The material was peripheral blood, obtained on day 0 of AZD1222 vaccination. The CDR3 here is CASSLGVRDEQFF. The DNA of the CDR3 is TGTGCCAGCAGCTTAGGGGTTCGCGATGAGCAGTTCTTC.